A selection of T cell receptor beta chains follows, all from one sample in a study of regulatory T cells in long-lasting Graves disease. TCRdb itself ran the multiplex PCR reads through MiXCR, one entry per CDR3 protein. Counted here are under 300,000 distinct CDR3 sequences, 18% occurring once; the ten biggest clones make up approximately 20%. The specimen was peripheral blood mononuclear cells (PBMCs), collected at new diagnosis, from a patient treated with antithyroid drugs. Receptors were obtained from a female donor with Graves disease. Both conserved end residues are part of each CDR3. The D gene is left open where the match is weak. Clone size is not always given. Where it is, it says once, few, many or a class for expanded clones.

j_call: TRBJ2-3
clone_size: many
v_call: TRBV27
d_call: NA
cdr3_length: 15
cdr3_aa: CASREGLPPGDTQYF
cdr3_nt: TGTGCCAGCAGAGAGGGACTTCCTCCCGGAGATACGCAGTATTTT

j_call: TRBJ2-7
clone_size: few
v_call: TRBV20-1
d_call: TRBD2
cdr3_length: 13
cdr3_aa: CSASLSGGYEQYF
cdr3_nt: TGCAGTGCTAGTTTGTCGGGAGGTTACGAGCAGTACTTC

j_call: TRBJ2-3
clone_size: NA
v_call: TRBV11-2
d_call: NA
cdr3_length: 14
cdr3_aa: CASSPRAVADAQYF
cdr3_nt: TGTGCCAGCAGCCCAAGGGCCGTTGCAGATGCGCAGTATTTT

j_call: TRBJ2-1
clone_size: many
v_call: TRBV20-1
d_call: NA
cdr3_length: 15
cdr3_aa: CSATPEDRARNEQFF
cdr3_nt: TGCAGTGCTACCCCAGAGGATCGAGCGAGGAATGAGCAGTTCTTC

j_call: TRBJ2-3
clone_size: few
v_call: TRBV9
d_call: TRBD2
cdr3_length: 17
cdr3_aa: CASSVEGTSGRVDTQYF
cdr3_nt: TGTGCCAGCAGCGTAGAGGGGACTAGCGGGAGGGTGGATACGCAGTATTTT

j_call: TRBJ2-2
clone_size: many
v_call: TRBV7-8
d_call: TRBD2
cdr3_length: 16
cdr3_aa: CASSFLAGGGTGELFF
cdr3_nt: TGTGCCAGCAGCTTCTTAGCGGGAGGAGGCACCGGGGAGCTGTTTTTT

j_call: TRBJ1-2
clone_size: many
v_call: TRBV28
d_call: NA
cdr3_length: 16
cdr3_aa: CASSLRTAGVSGGYTF
cdr3_nt: TGTGCCAGCAGTCTACGGACAGCCGGGGTTTCAGGTGGCTACACCTTC

j_call: TRBJ2-5
clone_size: NA
v_call: TRBV20-1
d_call: NA
cdr3_length: 14
cdr3_aa: CSAKTLGAEETQYF
cdr3_nt: TGCAGTGCTAAGACACTAGGGGCTGAGGAGACCCAGTACTTC

j_call: TRBJ1-2
clone_size: NA
v_call: TRBV2
d_call: NA
cdr3_length: 14
cdr3_aa: CASSVSDTPFSYTF
cdr3_nt: TGTGCCAGCAGTGTCTCGGACACCCCCTTCAGCTACACCTTC

j_call: TRBJ1-2
clone_size: many
v_call: TRBV19
d_call: NA
cdr3_length: 14
cdr3_aa: CASSARGLRDGYTF
cdr3_nt: TGTGCCAGTAGTGCGAGGGGACTCCGGGATGGCTACACCTTC

j_call: TRBJ2-2
clone_size: many
v_call: TRBV6-1
d_call: NA
cdr3_length: 12
cdr3_aa: CASTRNTGELFF
cdr3_nt: TGTGCCAGCACTAGAAACACCGGGGAGCTGTTTTTT

j_call: TRBJ1-6
clone_size: NA
v_call: TRBV12-3/TRBV12-4
d_call: NA
cdr3_length: 15
cdr3_aa: CASSLASMGDSPLHF
cdr3_nt: TGTGCCAGCAGTTTAGCGTCCATGGGTGATTCACCCCTCCACTTT

j_call: TRBJ1-2
clone_size: NA
v_call: TRBV24-1
d_call: NA
cdr3_length: 13
cdr3_aa: CATSDRNGYGYTF
cdr3_nt: TGTGCCACCAGCGACCGAAACGGGTATGGCTACACCTTC